This T cell receptor (beta chain) was sequenced during a study of T cell responses to AZD1222 COVID-19 vaccine. Study outcomes and limitations: Along spike, vaccine-associated CD4 TCRs were found throughout, with dominance at 160-218 and 743-854. Just a handful of people given AZD1222 tested seropositive at baseline.

Assay: immunoSEQ multiplex PCR; the TCRdb copy retains only in-frame clones and omits some. The sample records 110,000 to 150,000 clones, roughly 91% being singletons. Regarding this clone: Its antigen is undetermined.

It was second doses at about 4 or about 12 weeks that were pooled. The sequence was obtained from an adult who received the AZD1222 COVID-19 vaccine. This specimen consisted of peripheral blood, obtained 28 days after the second AZD1222 dose.

The CDR3 loop reads CASSSGGHEQFF. The CDR3 nucleotides are TGTGCCAGTAGTTCGGGGGGACATGAGCAGTTCTTC. V is TRBV19 and J is TRBJ2-1; the match to TRBD2 covers 7 bases. Trimming cost V 5 bases and J 8 bases; bases outside gene matches: 3. The CDR3 totals 12 residues. Germline V gives CDR1 LNHDA, CDR2 SQIVND (reference sequence).